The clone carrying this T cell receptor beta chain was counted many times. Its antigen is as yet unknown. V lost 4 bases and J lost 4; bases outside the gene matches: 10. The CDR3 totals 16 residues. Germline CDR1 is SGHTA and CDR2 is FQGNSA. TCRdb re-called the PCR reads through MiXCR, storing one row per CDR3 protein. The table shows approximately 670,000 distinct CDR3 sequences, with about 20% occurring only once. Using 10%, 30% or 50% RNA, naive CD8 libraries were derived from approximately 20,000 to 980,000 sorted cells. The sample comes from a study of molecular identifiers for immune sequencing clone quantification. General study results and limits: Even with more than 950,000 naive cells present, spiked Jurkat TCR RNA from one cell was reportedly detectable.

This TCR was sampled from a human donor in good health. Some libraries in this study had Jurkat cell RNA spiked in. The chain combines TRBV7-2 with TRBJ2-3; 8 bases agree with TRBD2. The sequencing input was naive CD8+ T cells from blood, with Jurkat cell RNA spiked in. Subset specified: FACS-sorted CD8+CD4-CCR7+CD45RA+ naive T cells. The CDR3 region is CASSYLAGPPADTQYF. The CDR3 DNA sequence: TGTGCCAGCAGCTACCTAGCGGGCCCGCCGGCAGATACGCAGTATTTT.